This TCR beta chain was recovered during a study of T cell responses to AZD1222 COVID-19 vaccine. Points from the study as a whole: As reported, nearly half of all spike-specific TCRs target variant regions that are unmutated. Spike-specific TCR breadth and depth grew following two AZD1222 doses. Clonal diversity was possibly underestimated, and white British individuals and females predominated among donors. The repertoires were collected only after the peak T cell response.

Clones were read by immunoSEQ multiplex PCR, and TCRdb kept only the in-frame ones, dropping some. This table has 60,000 to 90,000 clones, 70% to 80% appearing once. In the case of this clone: Its target is not known.

Germline V CDR1 and CDR2: PRHDT, FYEKMQ (reference sequence). The V segment lost 6 bases and the J segment 9 bases; nucleotides outside the gene matches: 12. The CDR3 length is 15 residues. J is TRBJ2-1 and V is TRBV13; 9 nucleotides align to TRBD2. This clonotype was obtained from an adult who received the MenACWY meningococcal vaccine as a control. The sequences come from peripheral blood, collected 28 days after the second dose of the MenACWY control vaccine. The CDR3 protein is CASSFTGTSFGEQFF. CDR3 sequence (DNA): TGTGCCAGCAGTTTTACCGGGACTAGCTTCGGTGAGCAGTTCTTC. Using reference TRBV13 and TRBJ2-1 for the parts outside the CDR3, the full variable domain is AAGVIQSPRHLIKEKRETATLKCYPIPRHDTVYWYQQGPGQDPQFLISFYEKMQSDKGSIPDRFSAQQFSDYHSELNMSSLELGDSALYFCASSFTGTSFGEQFFGPGTRLTVL.